This T cell receptor (beta chain) was captured in a study of blood T cell repertoires in COVID-19. In the study overall: Sources were T cells, B-cell-depleted T cells, or PBMCs; the material itself was cDNA or gDNA.

As handled by the study authors: Reference gene primer amplification gave estimated nucleated cell counts. The table came from immunoSEQ multiplex PCR; TCRdb's copy has only in-frame clones and leaves some out. The V and J calls and clone size are taken from that table; D and trimming were inferred from the DNA. The profile shows approximately 150,000 clones, roughly 89% of them singletons. In germline, CDR1 is MRHNA, CDR2 SNTAGT. With 6 bases clipped from V and 2 bases from J, the junction kept 4 bases outside the gene matches. CDR3 size: 15 residues. This clonotype was obtained from a woman aged 50 to 60 with active or convalescent COVID-19. Sequenced: peripheral blood. This chain links TRBV6-4 with TRBJ2-1, with 10 bases fitting TRBD2. In DNA form, the CDR3 reads TGTGCCAGCAGCCCCACTAGCGGGACCTACAATGAGCAGTTCTTC. Its translation: CASSPTSGTYNEQFF.